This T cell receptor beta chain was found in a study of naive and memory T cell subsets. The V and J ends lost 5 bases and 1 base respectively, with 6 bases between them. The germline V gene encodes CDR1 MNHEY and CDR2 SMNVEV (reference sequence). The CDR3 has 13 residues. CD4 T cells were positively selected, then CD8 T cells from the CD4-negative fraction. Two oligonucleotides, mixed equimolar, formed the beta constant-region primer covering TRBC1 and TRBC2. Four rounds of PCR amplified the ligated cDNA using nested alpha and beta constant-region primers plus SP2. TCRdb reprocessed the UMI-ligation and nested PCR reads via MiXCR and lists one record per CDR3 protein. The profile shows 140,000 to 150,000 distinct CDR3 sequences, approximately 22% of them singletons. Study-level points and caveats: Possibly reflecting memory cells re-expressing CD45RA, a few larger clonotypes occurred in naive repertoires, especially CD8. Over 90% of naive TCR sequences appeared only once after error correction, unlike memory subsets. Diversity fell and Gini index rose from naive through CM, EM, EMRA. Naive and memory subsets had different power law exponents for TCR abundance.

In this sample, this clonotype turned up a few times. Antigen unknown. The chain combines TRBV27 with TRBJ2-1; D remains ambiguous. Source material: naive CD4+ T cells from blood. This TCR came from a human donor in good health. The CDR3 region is CASSRVSYNEQFF. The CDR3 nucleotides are TGTGCCAGCAGTAGGGTTTCCTACAATGAGCAGTTCTTC.